This T cell receptor (beta chain) was identified in a study of blood T cell repertoires in COVID-19. Looking at the study overall: Specimens from acute and convalescent COVID-19 originated in the United States, Italy and Spain.

In the authors' workflow: Amplification from reference gene primers served as the basis for estimated nucleated cell counts. Measured with immunoSEQ multiplex PCR; TCRdb has only the in-frame clones, and not every one. Clone size and the V and J calls come from that table; the DNA yielded D and trimming. The sample records roughly 80,000 clones, 85% to 95% being singletons. This CDR3 is built from 14 residues. V was clipped by 5 bases and J by 0 bases, with 11 bases between them. Germline lookup yields CDR1 SGDLS and CDR2 YYNGEE. Sequencing used peripheral blood. This clonotype originated in a man between 60 and 70 years old with acute or convalescent COVID-19. This rearrangement joins TRBV9 to TRBJ1-1; D gene uncertain. CDR3 sequence: CASSFGVMNTEAFF. Written as DNA, the CDR3 is TGTGCCAGCAGTTTCGGGGTTATGAACACTGAAGCTTTCTTT.